What follows is one TCR beta chain and its context. The target antigen is unknown. An amount of RNA that ranged from about 0.45 to 1 ug was reverse transcribed with random hexamers. TCRdb used MiXCR to reprocess the immunoSEQ multiplex PCR reads, holding one entry per CDR3 protein. The data contain around 80,000 distinct CDR3 sequences, less than 95% of them singletons. Between the trimmed V and J ends, which lost 6 bases and 4 bases, there was a span of 14 bases. Per germline, CDR1 KGHDR and CDR2 SFDVKD. The CDR3 has 14 residues. This record belongs to a study of CD8 T cells in Susac syndrome. Regarding the study as a whole: The number of Susac-specific public clones found was approximately 15 in total CD8+ repertoires and a few in CD8+ TEMRA repertoires.

This clonotype was sampled from a human donor with Susac syndrome. Sample: CD8+ T cells from PBMCs. V gene TRBV24-1 combines with J gene TRBJ1-2; a weak D match, TRBD1 (6 bases). For the CDR3, the DNA is TGTGCCACCAGTCAAACCGGGACACCCTATGGCTACACCTTC. It yields the protein CATSQTGTPYGYTF.